This T cell receptor beta chain appears in the sequencing data of a study of blood T cells in healthy people across ages. A second PCR of about 7 to 12 cycles used a sample-barcoded 5' primer and a J-beta primer mix. Each CDR3 protein is one row after TCRdb ran MiXCR on the 5' RACE reads. The sample shows 550,000 to 750,000 distinct CDR3 sequences, under 25% of them seen only once. This clonotype was counted between two and nine times. Its antigen is not identified. General study results and limits: Unsorted PBMC material precluded a definitive naive versus antigen-experienced comparison. TCR beta diversity correlated strongly with naive T cell percentage. Fewer expanded clones and more diversity marked long-lived versus aged donors.

CDR3 length: 13 residues. V shed 3 bases, J shed 7 bases, and the junction held 2 bases outside the gene matches. Sequencing was performed on blood. The rearrangement links TRBV12-3 or TRBV12-4 to TRBJ1-4, with TRBD1 matching 7 bases. This sequence was found in a man between 70 and 80 years old in good health. This chain's CDR3 is CASSFTGVEKLFF. The DNA of the CDR3 is TGTGCCAGCAGTTTTACAGGGGTTGAAAAACTGTTTTTT.